Included here is one T cell receptor beta chain sequence, with context. Libraries were prepared by immunoSEQ multiplex PCR; TCRdb keeps only in-frame clonotypes and omits some of them. The sample shows 250,000 to 300,000 clones, around 79% of them seen only once. The data originate from a study of blood T cell repertoires in COVID-19. Study at large: COVID-19 samples from acute and convalescent phases originated in the United States, Italy and Spain.

Germline-derived CDR1 and CDR2 are SQVTM and ANQGSEA. This CDR3 has 13 amino acids. Trimming took 6 bases from V and 6 from J, leaving 14 bases between them. The chain combines TRBV29-1 with TRBJ1-4; D perhaps matches TRBD1 (5 bases). The sequence derives from a woman of 80 years or more with acute or convalescent COVID-19. The specimen was peripheral blood. This CDR3 is CSVAGLGHEKLFF. DNA of the CDR3: TGCAGCGTAGCCGGGTTGGGGCATGAAAAACTGTTTTTT.